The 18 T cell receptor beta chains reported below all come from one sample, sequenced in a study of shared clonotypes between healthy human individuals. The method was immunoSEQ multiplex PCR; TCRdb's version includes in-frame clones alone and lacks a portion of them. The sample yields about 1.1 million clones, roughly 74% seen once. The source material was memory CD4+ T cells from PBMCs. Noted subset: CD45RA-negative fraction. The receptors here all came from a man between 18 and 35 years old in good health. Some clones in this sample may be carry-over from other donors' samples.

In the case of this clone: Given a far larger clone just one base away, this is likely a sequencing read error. Here the CDR3 DNA reads TGTGCCAGCAGCTTAGGTAGAAACAATGAGCAGTTCTTC. Translated, it gives CASSLGRNNEQFF. The J gene is TRBJ2-1, the V gene TRBV7-2; D remains unclear. The CDR3 covers 13 residues. Germline values: CDR1 SGHTA, CDR2 FQGNSA. Trimming removed 1 base from V and 5 bases from J, with 6 bases in between.

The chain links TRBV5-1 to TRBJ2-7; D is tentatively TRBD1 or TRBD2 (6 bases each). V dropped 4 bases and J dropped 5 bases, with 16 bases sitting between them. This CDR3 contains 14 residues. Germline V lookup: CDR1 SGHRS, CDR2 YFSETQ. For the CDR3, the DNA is TGCGCCAGCAGCGGCGGGACAATCGACGACGAGCAGTACTTC. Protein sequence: CASSGGTIDDEQYF. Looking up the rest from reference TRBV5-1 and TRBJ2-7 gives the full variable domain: KAGVTQTPRYLIKTRGQQVTLSCSPISGHRSVSWYQQTPGQGLQFLFEYFSETQRNKGNFPGRFSGRQFSNSRSEMNVSTLELGDSALYLCASSGGTIDDEQYFGPGTRLTVT.

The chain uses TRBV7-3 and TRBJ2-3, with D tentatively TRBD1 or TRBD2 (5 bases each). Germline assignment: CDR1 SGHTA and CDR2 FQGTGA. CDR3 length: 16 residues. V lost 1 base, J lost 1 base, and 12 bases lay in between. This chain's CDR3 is CASSLNTGPGTDTQYF. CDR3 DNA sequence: TGTGCCAGCAGCTTAAACACGGGGCCCGGCACAGATACGCAGTATTTT.

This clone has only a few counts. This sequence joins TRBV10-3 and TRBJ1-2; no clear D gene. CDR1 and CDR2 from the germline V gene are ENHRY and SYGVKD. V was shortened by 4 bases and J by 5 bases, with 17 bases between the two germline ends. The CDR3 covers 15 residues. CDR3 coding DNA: TGTGCCATCAGTGGAGGCCGGGCATACCAATATGGCTACACCTTC. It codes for CAISGGRAYQYGYTF.

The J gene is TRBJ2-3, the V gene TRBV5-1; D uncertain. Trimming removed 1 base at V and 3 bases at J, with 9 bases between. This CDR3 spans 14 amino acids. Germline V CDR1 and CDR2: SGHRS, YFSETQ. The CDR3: CASSLNSGTDTQYF. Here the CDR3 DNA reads TGCGCCAGCAGCTTGAACAGTGGGACAGATACGCAGTATTTT.

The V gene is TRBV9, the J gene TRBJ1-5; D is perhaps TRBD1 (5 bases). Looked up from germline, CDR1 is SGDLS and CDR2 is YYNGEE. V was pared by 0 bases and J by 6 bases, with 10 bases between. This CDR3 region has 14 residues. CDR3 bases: TGTGCCAGCAGCGTAGCCGCGGGGGTTCAGCCCCAGCATTTT. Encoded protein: CASSVAAGVQPQHF.

The CDR3 loop is CATTFTEGAAGELFF. The CDR3 DNA follows: TGTGCCACAACTTTCACCGAGGGGGCTGCCGGGGAGCTGTTTTTT. The rearrangement uses TRBV19 and TRBJ2-2; 7 bases agree with TRBD1. The CDR3 consists of 15 residues. Germline CDR1 is LNHDA and CDR2 is SQIVND (reference sequence). The V gene end was trimmed by 10 bases and the J gene end by 6 bases; junction bases not matched to a gene: 14.

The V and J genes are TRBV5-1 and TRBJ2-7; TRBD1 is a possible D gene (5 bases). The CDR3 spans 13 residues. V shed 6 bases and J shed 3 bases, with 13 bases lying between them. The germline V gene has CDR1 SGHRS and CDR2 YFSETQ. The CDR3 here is CASKRQNDYEQYF. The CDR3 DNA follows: TGCGCCAGCAAACGACAGAACGACTACGAGCAGTACTTC. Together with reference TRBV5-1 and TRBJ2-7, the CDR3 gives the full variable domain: KAGVTQTPRYLIKTRGQQVTLSCSPISGHRSVSWYQQTPGQGLQFLFEYFSETQRNKGNFPGRFSGRQFSNSRSEMNVSTLELGDSALYLCASKRQNDYEQYFGPGTRLTVT.

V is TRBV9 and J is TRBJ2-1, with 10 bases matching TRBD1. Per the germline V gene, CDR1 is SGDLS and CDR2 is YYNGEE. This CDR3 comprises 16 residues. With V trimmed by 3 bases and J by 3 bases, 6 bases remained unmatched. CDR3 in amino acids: CASSAEGQGRYNEQFF. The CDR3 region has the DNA TGTGCCAGCAGCGCTGAGGGACAGGGGCGCTACAATGAGCAGTTCTTC.

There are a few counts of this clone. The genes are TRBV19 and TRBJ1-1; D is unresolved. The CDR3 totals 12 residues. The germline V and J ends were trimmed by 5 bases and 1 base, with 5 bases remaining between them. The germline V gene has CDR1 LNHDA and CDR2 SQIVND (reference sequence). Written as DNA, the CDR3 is TGTGCCAGTAGTGACCGGAACACTGAAGCTTTCTTT. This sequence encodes CASSDRNTEAFF. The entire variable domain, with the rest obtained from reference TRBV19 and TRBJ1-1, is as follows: DGGITQSPKYLFRKEGQNVTLSCEQNLNHDAMYWYRQDPGQGLRLIYYSQIVNDFQKGDIAEGYSVSREKKESFPLTVTSAQKNPTAFYLCASSDRNTEAFFGQGTRLTVV.

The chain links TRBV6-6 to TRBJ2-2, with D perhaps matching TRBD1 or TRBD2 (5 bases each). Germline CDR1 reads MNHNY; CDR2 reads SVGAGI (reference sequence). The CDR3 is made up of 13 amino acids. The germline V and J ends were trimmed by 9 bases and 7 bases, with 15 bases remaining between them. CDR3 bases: TGTGCCAGTATCGGGGCTCTGGGCGGGGAGCTGTTTTTT. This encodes CASIGALGGELFF.

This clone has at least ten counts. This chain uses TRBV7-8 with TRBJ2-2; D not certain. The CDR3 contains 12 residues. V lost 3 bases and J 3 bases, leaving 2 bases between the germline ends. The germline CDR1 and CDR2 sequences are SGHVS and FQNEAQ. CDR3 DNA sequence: TGTGCCAGCAGCTTTTACACCGGGGAGCTGTTTTTT. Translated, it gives CASSFYTGELFF.

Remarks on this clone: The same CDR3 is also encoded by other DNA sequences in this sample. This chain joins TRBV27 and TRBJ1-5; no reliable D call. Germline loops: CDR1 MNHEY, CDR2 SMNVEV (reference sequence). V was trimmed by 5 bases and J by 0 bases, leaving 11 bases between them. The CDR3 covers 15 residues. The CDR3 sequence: CASSRNGDSNQPQHF. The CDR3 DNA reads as TGTGCCAGCAGTCGGAACGGCGATAGCAATCAGCCCCAGCATTTT.

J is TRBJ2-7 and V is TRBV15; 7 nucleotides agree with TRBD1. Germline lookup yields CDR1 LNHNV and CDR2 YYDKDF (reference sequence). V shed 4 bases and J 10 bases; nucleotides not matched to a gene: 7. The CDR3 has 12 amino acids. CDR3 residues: CATSNPGGDQYF. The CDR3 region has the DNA TGTGCCACCAGCAACCCAGGGGGTGATCAGTACTTC.

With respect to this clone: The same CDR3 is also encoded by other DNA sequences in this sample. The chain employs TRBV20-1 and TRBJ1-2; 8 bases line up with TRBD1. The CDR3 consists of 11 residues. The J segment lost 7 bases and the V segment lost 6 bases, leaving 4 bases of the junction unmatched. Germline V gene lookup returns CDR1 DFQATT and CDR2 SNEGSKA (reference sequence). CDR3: CSARQGFGYTF. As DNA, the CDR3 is TGCAGTGCAAGACAGGGGTTTGGCTACACCTTC.

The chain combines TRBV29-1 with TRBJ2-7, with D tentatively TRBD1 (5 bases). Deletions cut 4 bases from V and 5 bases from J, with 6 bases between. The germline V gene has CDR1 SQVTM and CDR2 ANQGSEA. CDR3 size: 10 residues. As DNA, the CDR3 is TGCAGCGTTGGGGGCCACGAGCAGTACTTC. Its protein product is CSVGGHEQYF.

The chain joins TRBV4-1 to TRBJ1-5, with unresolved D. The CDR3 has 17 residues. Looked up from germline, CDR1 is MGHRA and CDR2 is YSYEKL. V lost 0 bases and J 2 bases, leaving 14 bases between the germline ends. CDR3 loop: CASSQDRRELGNQPQHF. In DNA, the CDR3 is TGCGCCAGCAGCCAAGATCGACGGGAGTTGGGCAATCAGCCCCAGCATTTT.

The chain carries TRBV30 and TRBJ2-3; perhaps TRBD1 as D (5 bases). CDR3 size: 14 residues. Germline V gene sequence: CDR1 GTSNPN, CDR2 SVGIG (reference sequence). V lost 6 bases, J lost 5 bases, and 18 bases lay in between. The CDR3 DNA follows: TGTGCCTGCCAGGACATCTCTGGAAGAGATACGCAGTATTTT. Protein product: CACQDISGRDTQYF.